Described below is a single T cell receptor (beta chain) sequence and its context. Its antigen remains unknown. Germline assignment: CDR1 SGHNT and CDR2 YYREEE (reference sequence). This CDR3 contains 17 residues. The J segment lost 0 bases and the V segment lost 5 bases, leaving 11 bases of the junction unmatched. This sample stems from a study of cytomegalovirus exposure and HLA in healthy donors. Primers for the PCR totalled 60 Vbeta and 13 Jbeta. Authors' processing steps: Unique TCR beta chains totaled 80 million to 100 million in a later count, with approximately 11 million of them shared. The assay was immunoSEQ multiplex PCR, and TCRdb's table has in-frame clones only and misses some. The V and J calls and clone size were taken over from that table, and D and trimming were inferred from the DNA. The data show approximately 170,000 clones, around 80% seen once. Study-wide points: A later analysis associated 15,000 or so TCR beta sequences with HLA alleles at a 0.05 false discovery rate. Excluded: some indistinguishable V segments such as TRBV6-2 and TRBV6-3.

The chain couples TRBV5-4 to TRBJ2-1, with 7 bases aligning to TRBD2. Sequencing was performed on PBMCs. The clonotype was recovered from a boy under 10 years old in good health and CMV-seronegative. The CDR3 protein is CASRGGGGSASYNEQFF. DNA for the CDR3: TGTGCCAGCAGGGGGGGTGGCGGGAGTGCCTCCTACAATGAGCAGTTCTTC.